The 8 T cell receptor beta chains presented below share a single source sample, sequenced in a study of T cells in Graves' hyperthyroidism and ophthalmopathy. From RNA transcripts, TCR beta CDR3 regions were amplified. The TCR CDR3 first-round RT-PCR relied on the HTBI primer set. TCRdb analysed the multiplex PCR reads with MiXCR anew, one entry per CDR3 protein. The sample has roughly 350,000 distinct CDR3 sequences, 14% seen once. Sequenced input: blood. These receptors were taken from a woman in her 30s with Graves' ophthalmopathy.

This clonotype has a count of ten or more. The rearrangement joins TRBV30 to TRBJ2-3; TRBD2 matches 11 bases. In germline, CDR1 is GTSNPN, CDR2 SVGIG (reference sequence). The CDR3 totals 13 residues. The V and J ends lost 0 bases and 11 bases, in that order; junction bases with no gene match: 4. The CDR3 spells CAWSVGLAGGQYF. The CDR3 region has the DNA TGTGCCTGGAGTGTGGGTCTAGCGGGGGGGCAGTATTTT. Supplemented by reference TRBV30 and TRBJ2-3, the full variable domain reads SQTIHQWPATLVQPVGSPLSLECTVEGTSNPNLYWYRQAAGRGLQLLFYSVGIGQISSEVPQNLSASRPQDRQFILSSKKLLLSDSGFYLCAWSVGLAGGQYFGPGTRLTVL.

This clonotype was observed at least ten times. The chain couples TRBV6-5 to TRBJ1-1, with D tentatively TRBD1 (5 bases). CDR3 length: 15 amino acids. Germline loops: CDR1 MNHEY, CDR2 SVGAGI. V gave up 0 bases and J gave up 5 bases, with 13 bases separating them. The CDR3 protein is CASSYSGHPTTEAFF. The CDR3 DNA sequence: TGTGCCAGCAGTTACTCAGGACACCCGACAACTGAAGCTTTCTTT.

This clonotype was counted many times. CDR3 sequence (DNA): TGCGCCAGCAGCTTGCTTCCCGGGGACAACACCGGGGAGCTGTTTTTT. Translation: CASSLLPGDNTGELFF. V usage is TRBV5-1 and J usage is TRBJ2-2; D possibly matches TRBD1 or TRBD2 (5 bases each). The CDR3 runs to 16 residues. Germline loops: CDR1 SGHRS, CDR2 YFSETQ. V shed 1 base and J shed 2 bases, with 12 bases lying between them.

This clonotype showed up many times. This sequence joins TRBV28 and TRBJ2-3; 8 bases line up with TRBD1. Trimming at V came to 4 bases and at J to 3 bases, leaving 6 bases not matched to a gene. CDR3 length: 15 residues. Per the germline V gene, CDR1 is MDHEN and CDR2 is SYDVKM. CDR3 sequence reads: CASSSGTGETDTQYF. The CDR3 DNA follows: TGTGCCAGCAGTTCCGGGACAGGAGAAACAGATACGCAGTATTTT.

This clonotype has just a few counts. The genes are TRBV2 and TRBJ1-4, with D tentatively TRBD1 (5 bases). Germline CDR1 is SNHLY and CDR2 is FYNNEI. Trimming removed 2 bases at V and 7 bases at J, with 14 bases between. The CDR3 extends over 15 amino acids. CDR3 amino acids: CASSERGGWGEKLFF. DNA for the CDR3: TGTGCCAGCAGTGAAAGGGGAGGGTGGGGTGAAAAACTGTTTTTT.

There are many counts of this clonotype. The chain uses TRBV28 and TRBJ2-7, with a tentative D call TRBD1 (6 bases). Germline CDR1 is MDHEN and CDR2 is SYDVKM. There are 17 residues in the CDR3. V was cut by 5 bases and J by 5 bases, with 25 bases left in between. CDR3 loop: CASSTPDRSAAGDEQYF. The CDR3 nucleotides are TGTGCCAGCAGTACCCCAGACAGGTCCGCTGCGGGTGACGAGCAGTACTTC. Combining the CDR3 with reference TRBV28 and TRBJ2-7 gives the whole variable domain DVKVTQSSRYLVKRTGEKVFLECVQDMDHENMFWYRQDPGLGLRLIYFSYDVKMKEKGDIPEGYSVSREKKERFSLILESASTNQTSMYLCASSTPDRSAAGDEQYFGPGTRLTVT.

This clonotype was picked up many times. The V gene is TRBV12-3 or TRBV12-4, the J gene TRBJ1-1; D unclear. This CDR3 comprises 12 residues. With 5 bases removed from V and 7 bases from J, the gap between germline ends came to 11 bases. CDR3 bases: TGTGCCAGCAGTCCCCCGAGGGATGAAGCTTTCTTT. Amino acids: CASSPPRDEAFF.

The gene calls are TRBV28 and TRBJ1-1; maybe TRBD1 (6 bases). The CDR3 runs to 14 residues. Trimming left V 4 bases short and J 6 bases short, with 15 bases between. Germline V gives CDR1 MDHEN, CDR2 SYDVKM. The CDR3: CASSSPGEGAEAFF. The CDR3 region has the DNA TGTGCCAGCAGTTCCCCCGGGGAGGGGGCTGAAGCTTTCTTT.